This TCR beta chain originates from a study of regulatory dendritic cells for organ transplantation. This clone was counted only a few times. Here immunoSEQ multiplex PCR was the method, and the copy in TCRdb shows in-frame clones only, minus some. This sample has 20,000 to 25,000 clones, with around three quarters found just once. Sequences were obtained from memory CD4+ T cells from blood. As to subset: CD45RO+ memory T cells. The origin of this receptor is a human donor in good health.

CDR3 amino acids: CASSEMETRLGYTF. The CDR3 DNA follows: TGTGCCAGCTCCGAAATGGAGACGAGACTTGGCTACACCTTC. The genes are TRBV18 and TRBJ1-2; D gene unclear. CDR1 and CDR2 (germline): KGHSH, LQKENI. This CDR3 is 14 amino acids long. V gave up 6 bases and J gave up 7 bases, with 18 bases separating them.